These 18 T cell receptor beta chains share one sample of origin, sequenced in a study of T-cell memory formation after mild COVID-19. Each CDR3 protein gets one entry after TCRdb re-called the 5' RACE reads with MiXCR. The sample lists about 290,000 distinct CDR3 sequences, roughly 15% occurring once. Sequenced sample: PBMCs or a T cell subset sorted from them (not recorded which). The receptors were sampled from a young man who had mild COVID-19 (a few samples of this study predate the infection). Cell type and time point are not known.

This clonotype came up many times. The CDR3 sequence: CASSAPTGTGELFF. DNA of the CDR3: TGTGCCAGCAGCGCCCCGACAGGTACCGGGGAGCTGTTTTTT. This chain uses TRBV9 with TRBJ2-2, with D perhaps TRBD1 (6 bases). The CDR3 is 14 amino acids. V shed 3 bases and J shed 5 bases, with 11 bases lying between them. The germline gives CDR1 SGDLS, CDR2 YYNGEE. Full variable domain (missing parts from reference TRBV9 and TRBJ2-2): DSGVTQTPKHLITATGQRVTLRCSPRSGDLSVYWYQQSLDQGLQFLIQYYNGEERAKGNILERFSAQQFPDLHSELNLSSLELGDSALYFCASSAPTGTGELFFGEGSRLTVL.

V usage is TRBV6-2 or TRBV6-3 and J usage is TRBJ2-7, with D perhaps TRBD2 (5 bases). The CDR3 runs 11 residues. V lost 6 bases to trimming and J lost 6 bases, with 9 bases between them. The germline gives CDR1 MNHEY, CDR2 SVGEGT. CDR3 DNA: TGTGCCAGCAGGGGAGTCGGCGAGCAGTACTTC. Translating it yields CASRGVGEQYF.

This clonotype was found a few times. The V and J genes are TRBV20-1 and TRBJ2-1, with D maybe TRBD1 (6 bases). The CDR3 loop spans 13 amino acids. Trimming stripped 6 bases from V and 6 bases from J, with 15 bases between. Germline lookup yields CDR1 DFQATT and CDR2 SNEGSKA (reference sequence). Written as DNA, the CDR3 is TGCAGTGCCGGCCCAGGGGATGGCAATGAGCAGTTCTTC. Protein: CSAGPGDGNEQFF.

The V call is TRBV10-3, the J call TRBJ2-4, with D perhaps assigned TRBD1 or TRBD2 (6 bases each). The CDR3 runs 13 residues. V lost 6 bases to trimming and J lost 1 base, with 7 bases between them. The germline gives CDR1 ENHRY, CDR2 SYGVKD. CDR3 protein: CAIRGGAKNIQYF. The CDR3 coding sequence is TGTGCCATCAGAGGGGGGGCCAAAAACATTCAGTACTTC.

This chain connects TRBV9 to TRBJ2-1, with 14 positions matching TRBD2. The germline V gene encodes CDR1 SGDLS and CDR2 YYNGEE. The CDR3 runs 16 residues. V shed 0 bases and J 7 bases; nucleotides not matched to a gene: 3. CDR3 amino acids: CASSVGLAGGQNEQFF. In DNA form, the CDR3 reads TGTGCCAGCAGCGTAGGACTAGCGGGGGGGCAGAATGAGCAGTTCTTC.

This clonotype was seen a few times. The chain carries TRBV29-1 and TRBJ2-1; 10 nucleotides line up with TRBD1. The CDR3 has 16 residues. V lost 6 bases to trimming and J lost 1 base; unmatched junction nucleotides: 9. Germline CDR1 SQVTM, CDR2 ANQGSEA. In DNA form, the CDR3 reads TGCAGCGTGTACCGGAGGGGACAGGGGTCCTACAATGAGCAGTTCTTC. Translating it yields CSVYRRGQGSYNEQFF.

This clonotype showed up just a few times. The chain has TRBV7-2 and TRBJ1-4, with TRBD1 identical over 7 bases. Germline assignment: CDR1 SGHTA and CDR2 FQGNSA. The CDR3 covers 15 residues. J was trimmed by 8 bases and V by 1 base; bases with no gene match: 7. CDR3 protein: CASSLVFTGEEKLFF. The CDR3 nucleotides read TGTGCCAGCAGCTTAGTATTTACAGGGGAAGAAAAACTGTTTTTT.

This sequence joins TRBV5-1 and TRBJ2-5; 8 bases map to TRBD1. The germline gives CDR1 SGHRS, CDR2 YFSETQ. The CDR3 has 14 residues. V lost 2 bases, J lost 3 bases, and 3 bases stayed unmatched. CDR3 in amino acids: CASSFQTGEETQYF. The CDR3, as DNA: TGCGCCAGCAGCTTCCAGACAGGGGAAGAGACCCAGTACTTC. Drawing the rest from reference TRBV5-1 and TRBJ2-5, the complete variable domain is KAGVTQTPRYLIKTRGQQVTLSCSPISGHRSVSWYQQTPGQGLQFLFEYFSETQRNKGNFPGRFSGRQFSNSRSEMNVSTLELGDSALYLCASSFQTGEETQYFGPGTRLLVL.

The table lists this clonotype with a few counts. J is TRBJ2-7 and V is TRBV15; D might be TRBD1 (7 bases). This CDR3 contains 14 residues. Trimming removed 0 bases at V and 9 bases at J, with 15 bases between. Germline V gene sequence: CDR1 LNHNV, CDR2 YYDKDF (reference sequence). The CDR3 DNA reads TGTGCCACCAGCAGAGATAAGGGCGGGGACAGGCAGTACTTC. This gives the protein CATSRDKGGDRQYF.

The table lists this clonotype with many counts. The chain combines TRBV5-1 with TRBJ2-7; D is ambiguous. Germline V lookup: CDR1 SGHRS, CDR2 YFSETQ. The CDR3 consists of 14 residues. Trimming took off 0 bases at V and 5 bases at J, with 12 bases between the two ends. Here the CDR3 reads CASSLGMGENEQYV. DNA of the CDR3: TGCGCCAGCAGCTTGGGGATGGGCGAAAACGAGCAGTACGTC.

V and J are TRBV29-1 and TRBJ2-3, with D possibly being TRBD1 or TRBD2 (5 bases each). This CDR3 has 14 amino acids. Germline V gene sequence: CDR1 SQVTM, CDR2 ANQGSEA. The V gene lost 6 bases and the J gene lost 4 bases, with 17 bases spanning the gap. Here the CDR3 DNA reads TGCAGCGTACGTTGGCAGGGAGTATCAGATACGCAGTATTTT. Translation gives CSVRWQGVSDTQYF.

This clonotype was recorded once. CDR3 protein: CASSLQQGWNTEAFF. The DNA of the CDR3 is TGTGCCAGCAGCTTACAACAGGGGTGGAACACTGAAGCTTTCTTT. V is TRBV7-2 and J is TRBJ1-1; the match to TRBD1 covers 7 bases. This CDR3 is 15 amino acids long. V lost 2 bases to trimming and J lost 1 base; unmatched junction nucleotides: 4. CDR1 SGHTA and CDR2 FQGNSA come from the germline V gene. Full variable domain (outside the CDR3, taken from reference TRBV7-2 and TRBJ1-1): GAGVSQSPSNKVTEKGKDVELRCDPISGHTALYWYRQSLGQGLEFLIYFQGNSAPDKSGLPSDRFSAERTGGSVSTLTIQRTQQEDSAVYLCASSLQQGWNTEAFFGQGTRLTVV.

The rearrangement links TRBV7-3 to TRBJ2-7; TRBD2 matches 10 bases. CDR3 length: 15 amino acids. The germline V gene has CDR1 SGHTA and CDR2 FQGTGA. V shed 6 bases, J shed 5 bases, and the junction held 10 bases outside the gene matches. The CDR3: CASRAPGLATHEQYF. The CDR3 bases are TGTGCCAGCAGGGCCCCGGGACTAGCGACCCACGAGCAGTACTTC.

This clonotype has only a few counts. CDR3 nucleotides: TGCGCCAGCAGCCAGGCCCGGGCAGTGACTAATGAAAAACTGTTTTTT. Translated: CASSQARAVTNEKLFF. The V gene is TRBV5-1, the J gene TRBJ1-4; D uncertain. This CDR3 has 16 amino acids. Trimming shortened V by 4 bases and J by 2 bases, and 15 bases separated the two germline ends. CDR1 and CDR2 from the germline V gene are SGHRS and YFSETQ.

This clonotype has more than one count but fewer than ten. V gene TRBV11-2 combines with J gene TRBJ1-4, with D possibly TRBD1 on 5 matching bases. V lost 2 bases to trimming and J lost 8 bases, with 12 bases between them. Germline lookup yields CDR1 SGHAT and CDR2 FQNNGV. This CDR3 is built from 14 residues. The CDR3 bases are TGTGCCAGCAGCTTAAGTCTGGAGGGGGAAAAACTGTTTTTT. This sequence encodes CASSLSLEGEKLFF.

The rearrangement links TRBV20-1 to TRBJ2-5; TRBD2 matches 8 bases. V was pared by 4 bases and J by 6 bases, with 19 bases of the junction left unmatched. Per the germline V gene, CDR1 is DFQATT and CDR2 is SNEGSKA (reference sequence). The CDR3 has 17 amino acids. The CDR3, as DNA: TGCAGTGCTACCTACCTCCGGGGTCCGGGGGGGGAGAAGACCCAGTACTTC. Encoded protein: CSATYLRGPGGEKTQYF.

CDR3 residues: CATSDSGKLGTGELFF. The CDR3 coding sequence is TGTGCCACCAGTGACTCCGGCAAGTTGGGCACCGGGGAGCTGTTTTTT. The chain combines TRBV24-1 with TRBJ2-2; no firm D call. The CDR3 has 16 amino acids. Trimming shortened V by 4 bases and J by 4 bases, and 15 bases separated the two germline ends. Germline CDR1 KGHDR, CDR2 SFDVKD.

This clonotype was observed at least ten times. This chain uses TRBV29-1 with TRBJ2-3; D unresolved. CDR3 size: 13 residues. Trimming cost V 6 bases and J 6 bases, with 16 bases left between them. Germline CDR1 and CDR2: SQVTM and ANQGSEA. The CDR3 protein is CSVGRRMADTQYF. As DNA, the CDR3 is TGCAGCGTGGGCCGAAGAATGGCGGATACGCAGTATTTT.